The clone carrying this T cell receptor beta chain was picked up many times. Its antigen is currently unknown. The data are from a study of T-cell reconstitution after alpha-beta-depleted transplantation in children. J was trimmed by 1 base and V by 8 bases; bases with no gene match: 7. Germline V gene data show CDR1 as MDHEN and CDR2 as SYDVKM. CDR3 size: 14 residues. TCRbeta library preparation incorporated unique molecular identifiers. TCRdb recomputed calls from the PCR reads with MiXCR, one row per CDR3 protein. The sample holds over 150,000 distinct CDR3 sequences, 6.6% seen once. Study-wide results and limits: One year post-transplant, T-cell counts and diversity were largely derived from T cells produced anew. It was surviving recipient T cells and thymic progenitors that gave some patients high TCRbeta diversity at day 60.

Sample: PBMCs, taken before TCRalphabeta/CD19-depleted stem cell transplant. This TCR came from a boy aged 2 to 10 with acute lymphoblastic leukemia, due to receive a stem cell transplant. The chain links TRBV28 to TRBJ2-5; TRBD1 agrees at 7 bases. CDR3 in amino acids: CASLTGAPQETQYF. Here the CDR3 DNA reads TGTGCCAGCTTAACAGGGGCGCCCCAAGAGACCCAGTACTTC.